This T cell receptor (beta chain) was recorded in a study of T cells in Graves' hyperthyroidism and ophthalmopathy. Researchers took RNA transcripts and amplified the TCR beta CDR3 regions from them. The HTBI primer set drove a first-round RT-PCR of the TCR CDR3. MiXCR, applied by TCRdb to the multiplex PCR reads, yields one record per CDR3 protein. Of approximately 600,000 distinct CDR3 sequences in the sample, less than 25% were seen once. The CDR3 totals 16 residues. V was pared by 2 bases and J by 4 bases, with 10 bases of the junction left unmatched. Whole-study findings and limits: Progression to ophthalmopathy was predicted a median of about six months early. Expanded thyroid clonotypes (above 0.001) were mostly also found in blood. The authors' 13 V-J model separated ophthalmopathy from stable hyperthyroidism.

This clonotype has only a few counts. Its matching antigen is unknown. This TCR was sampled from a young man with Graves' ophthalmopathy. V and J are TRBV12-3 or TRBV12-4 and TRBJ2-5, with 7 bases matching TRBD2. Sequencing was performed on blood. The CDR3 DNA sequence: TGTGCCAGCAGTTTATATAGGACTAGAGGGGCAGAGACCCAGTACTTC. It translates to CASSLYRTRGAETQYF.